Below are 19 T cell receptor beta chains sequenced from a single sample in a study of OX40 agonist ivuxolimab in advanced cancers. Some clones are missing from TCRdb's copy, which holds only in-frame ones; the method was immunoSEQ multiplex PCR. The data show over 100,000 clones, with roughly nine tenths seen just once and around 0.53% held by the top ten. The sequences come from CD4+ or CD8+ T cells sorted from blood, collected in a trial of the OX40 agonist ivuxolimab. The receptor source for this set is an adult with an advanced solid tumor such as melanoma, head and neck, liver or kidney cancer.

The chain is built from TRBV27 and TRBJ1-1, with a possible D match to TRBD1 (6 bases). Germline-derived CDR1 and CDR2 are MNHEY and SMNVEV (reference sequence). The CDR3 extends over 14 amino acids. V shed 4 bases and J shed 4 bases, with 13 bases lying between them. CDR3 protein: CASSWGGGGTEAFF. In DNA form, the CDR3 reads TGTGCCAGCAGTTGGGGAGGGGGGGGCACTGAAGCTTTCTTT.

The genes are TRBV4-3 and TRBJ1-4, with 7 bases that match TRBD1. Per the germline V gene, CDR1 is LGHNA and CDR2 is YSLEER. The CDR3 is 15 residues long. V shed 1 base, J shed 8 bases, and the junction held 7 bases outside the gene matches. In nucleotides, the CDR3 is TGCGCCAGCAGCCAAGGACAGGGACGAATCGAAAAACTGTTTTTT. Its protein product is CASSQGQGRIEKLFF.

V gene TRBV5-4 combines with J gene TRBJ1-1; no definite D call. CDR3 length equals 15 residues. V was pared by 4 bases and J by 0 bases, with 13 bases between. Germline V gives CDR1 SGHNT, CDR2 YYREEE (reference sequence). Here the CDR3 reads CASSRPGYMNTEAFF. The CDR3 DNA reads TGTGCCAGCAGCCGCCCGGGCTATATGAACACTGAAGCTTTCTTT.

The chain uses TRBV6-6 and TRBJ2-7; 7 nucleotides agree with TRBD1. In germline, CDR1 is MNHNY, CDR2 SVGAGI (reference sequence). Trimming at V came to 3 bases and at J to 3 bases, leaving 5 bases not matched to a gene. CDR3 length: 14 amino acids. In nucleotides, the CDR3 is TGTGCCAGCAGTTATTCCGGGACAGTCTACGAGCAGTACTTC. Encoded protein: CASSYSGTVYEQYF.

The chain recombines TRBV7-2 with TRBJ2-5, with 9 bases lining up with TRBD1. The CDR3 sequence is 15 residues long. CDR1 and CDR2 (germline): SGHTA, FQGNSA. V lost 5 bases to trimming and J lost 6 bases; unmatched junction nucleotides: 10. In DNA form, the CDR3 reads TGTGCCAGCAGCCCCTCCCGACAGGGGGGGAAGACCCAGTACTTC. Amino acids: CASSPSRQGGKTQYF.

This chain connects TRBV6-6 to TRBJ2-7; no clear D. The CDR3 has 13 residues. Looked up from germline, CDR1 is MNHNY and CDR2 is SVGAGI (reference sequence). Trimming removed 5 bases from V and 4 bases from J, with 12 bases in between. CDR3 protein: CASSPLGVYEQYF. The CDR3 nucleotides are TGTGCCAGCAGTCCTCTTGGGGTTTACGAGCAGTACTTC.

The chain recombines TRBV19 with TRBJ1-4; no firm D call. The CDR3 runs to 16 residues. V dropped 3 bases and J dropped 6 bases, with 17 bases sitting between them. From germline, CDR1 is LNHDA and CDR2 SQIVND (reference sequence). CDR3 region: CASSMDFVQVYEKLFF. For the CDR3, the DNA is TGTGCCAGTAGTATGGACTTTGTGCAGGTATATGAAAAACTGTTTTTT.

The J gene is TRBJ2-5, the V gene TRBV27; D not certain. CDR1 is MNHEY and CDR2 is SMNVEV in the germline V gene (reference sequence). CDR3 length: 15 residues. V was pared by 0 bases and J by 6 bases, with 14 bases between. The CDR3 DNA follows: TGTGCCAGCAGTTTATCGGCCTACAGCCTACAGACCCAGTACTTC. Encoded protein: CASSLSAYSLQTQYF.

The V gene is TRBV29-1, the J gene TRBJ1-4; D not certain. Trimming cost V 6 bases and J 10 bases, with 15 bases left between them. The CDR3 is 12 residues long. Germline CDR1 and CDR2: SQVTM and ANQGSEA. This CDR3 reads CSVGILQGKLFF. In nucleotides, the CDR3 is TGCAGCGTAGGAATTCTTCAAGGAAAACTGTTTTTT.

This sequence joins TRBV30 and TRBJ1-4; 7 nucleotides match TRBD1. Germline CDR1 GTSNPN, CDR2 SVGIG (reference sequence). The CDR3 contains 14 residues. The V and J ends lost 2 bases and 8 bases, in that order; junction bases with no gene match: 8. CDR3: CAWSSPGGYEKLFF. The DNA of the CDR3 is TGTGCCTGGAGTTCCCCAGGGGGATACGAAAAACTGTTTTTT. The full variable domain, its missing parts supplied by reference TRBV30 and TRBJ1-4, is SQTIHQWPATLVQPVGSPLSLECTVEGTSNPNLYWYRQAAGRGLQLLFYSVGIGQISSEVPQNLSASRPQDRQFILSSKKLLLSDSGFYLCAWSSPGGYEKLFFGSGTQLSVL.

The chain couples TRBV5-1 to TRBJ2-2; D possibly matches TRBD1 or TRBD2 (5 bases each). V lost 2 bases and J lost 5, with 19 bases in between. This CDR3 is built from 17 residues. Per the germline V gene, CDR1 is SGHRS and CDR2 is YFSETQ. The CDR3 protein is CASSFLEPGAGTGELFF. The CDR3 bases are TGCGCCAGCAGCTTTCTTGAGCCCGGGGCCGGAACCGGGGAGCTGTTTTTT.

The genes are TRBV6-1 and TRBJ1-5, with a tentative D call TRBD1 (6 bases). CDR3 size: 15 residues. The germline CDR1 and CDR2 sequences are MNHNS and SASEGT. The V gene lost 1 base and the J gene lost 4 bases, with 11 bases spanning the gap. The CDR3 loop is CASSEGPRGNQPQHF. As DNA, the CDR3 is TGTGCCAGCAGTGAAGGGCCCAGGGGAAATCAGCCCCAGCATTTT.

This chain connects TRBV18 to TRBJ1-5, with D possibly matching TRBD1 (5 bases). Per germline, CDR1 KGHSH and CDR2 LQKENI. With 3 bases removed from V and 6 bases from J, the gap between germline ends came to 12 bases. The CDR3 contains 14 residues. The CDR3 DNA reads TGTGCCAGCTCACCCGGGCAGGGCGTTCAGCCCCAGCATTTT. It translates to CASSPGQGVQPQHF.

This chain connects TRBV6-1 to TRBJ2-2; a weak D match, TRBD1 (6 bases). Germline V gene data show CDR1 as MNHNS and CDR2 as SASEGT. This CDR3 contains 15 residues. Trimming cost V 2 bases and J 4 bases, with 11 bases left between them. As DNA, the CDR3 is TGTGCCAGCAGTGAAACAGGGATCAGCACCGGGGAGCTGTTTTTT. Translating gives CASSETGISTGELFF.

The chain combines TRBV2 with TRBJ2-3; 7 bases fit TRBD1. Germline loops: CDR1 SNHLY, CDR2 FYNNEI. V shed 5 bases, J shed 9 bases, and the junction held 5 bases outside the gene matches. The CDR3 consists of 12 residues. This CDR3 is CASSYRQGTQYF. The CDR3 DNA is TGTGCCAGCAGTTACCGACAGGGAACGCAGTATTTT.

This clone was seen only a few times. The sample contains more than one DNA sequence encoding this CDR3. This chain connects TRBV5-6 to TRBJ1-1; D ambiguous. From germline, CDR1 is SGHDT and CDR2 YYEEEE. This CDR3 is 11 amino acids long. V was cut by 4 bases and J by 2 bases, with 3 bases left in between. The CDR3 coding sequence is TGTGCCAGCAGCCTAAACACTGAAGCTTTCTTT. It is translated as CASSLNTEAFF.

The rearrangement links TRBV5-1 to TRBJ1-4; 7 bases fit TRBD1. This CDR3 comprises 15 residues. The V and J ends lost 0 bases and 3 bases, in that order; junction bases with no gene match: 2. Germline V gene lookup returns CDR1 SGHRS and CDR2 YFSETQ. The CDR3 DNA reads TGCGCCAGCAGCTTGGCCGGGACAGCTAATGAAAAACTGTTTTTT. Protein product: CASSLAGTANEKLFF. The whole variable domain, remainder taken from reference TRBV5-1 and TRBJ1-4, is KAGVTQTPRYLIKTRGQQVTLSCSPISGHRSVSWYQQTPGQGLQFLFEYFSETQRNKGNFPGRFSGRQFSNSRSEMNVSTLELGDSALYLCASSLAGTANEKLFFGSGTQLSVL.

The rearrangement links TRBV6-4 to TRBJ1-4; D not certain. V was shortened by 5 bases and J by 8 bases, with 12 bases between the two germline ends. This CDR3 is 13 amino acids long. Germline CDR1 reads MRHNA; CDR2 reads SNTAGT. CDR3 sequence: CASSPGLGEKLFF. As DNA, the CDR3 is TGTGCCAGCAGTCCCGGGCTGGGGGAAAAACTGTTTTTT.

The rearrangement uses TRBV15 and TRBJ2-3; the D is unclear. Trimming took 0 bases from V and 2 from J, leaving 9 bases between them. The length of the CDR3 is 15 residues. Looked up from germline, CDR1 is LNHNV and CDR2 is YYDKDF (reference sequence). For the CDR3, the DNA is TGTGCCACCAGCAGAGATAAAGTATCCACAGATACGCAGTATTTT. Translation: CATSRDKVSTDTQYF.